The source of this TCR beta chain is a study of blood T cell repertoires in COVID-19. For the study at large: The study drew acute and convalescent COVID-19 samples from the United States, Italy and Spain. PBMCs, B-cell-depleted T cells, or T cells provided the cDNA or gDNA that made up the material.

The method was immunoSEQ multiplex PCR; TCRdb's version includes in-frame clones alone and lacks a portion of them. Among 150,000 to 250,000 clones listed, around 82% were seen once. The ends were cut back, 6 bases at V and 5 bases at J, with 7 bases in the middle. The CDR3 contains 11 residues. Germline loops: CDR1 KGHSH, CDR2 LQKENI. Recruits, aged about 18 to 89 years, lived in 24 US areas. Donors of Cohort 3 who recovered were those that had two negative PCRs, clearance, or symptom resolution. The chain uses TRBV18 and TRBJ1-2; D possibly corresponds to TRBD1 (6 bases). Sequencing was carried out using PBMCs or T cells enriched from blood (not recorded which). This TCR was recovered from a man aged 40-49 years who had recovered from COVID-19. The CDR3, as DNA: TGTGCCAGCTCGGACAGTTATGGCTACACCTTC. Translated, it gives CASSDSYGYTF.